This entry lists 14 T cell receptor beta chains sequenced from one sample in a study of blood T cell repertoires in COVID-19. Clones were read by immunoSEQ multiplex PCR, and TCRdb kept only the in-frame ones, dropping some. The table records some 530,000 clones, approximately 86% of them present only once. The material sequenced was PBMCs or T cells enriched from blood (not recorded which). These receptors were collected from a woman aged 60-75 years who had recovered from COVID-19.

The rearrangement joins TRBV2 to TRBJ1-2, with TRBD1 identical over 7 bases. CDR3 length: 14 residues. The ends lost 7 bases at V and 0 bases at J; junction bases unmatched: 5. Germline CDR1 is SNHLY and CDR2 is FYNNEI. The CDR3 DNA follows: TGTGCCAGCACCGGGGACAGCTCTAACTATGGCTACACCTTC. Protein sequence: CASTGDSSNYGYTF.

This chain connects TRBV18 to TRBJ2-2, with D unresolved. V was shortened by 2 bases and J by 6 bases, with 10 bases between the two germline ends. Germline-derived CDR1 and CDR2 are KGHSH and LQKENI. CDR3 length equals 14 residues. CDR3 coding DNA: TGTGCCAGCTCACCATATCTAGTCCCCGGGGAGCTGTTTTTT. This encodes CASSPYLVPGELFF.

This sequence joins TRBV19 and TRBJ1-6, with TRBD1 as a possible D gene (6 bases). The CDR3 is 14 residues long. Trimming removed 10 bases at V and 7 bases at J, with 17 bases between. CDR1 LNHDA and CDR2 SQIVND come from the germline V gene (reference sequence). The CDR3 sequence: CATKWAGDNSPLHF. CDR3 in DNA: TGTGCCACCAAGTGGGCAGGGGACAATTCACCCCTCCACTTT. The full variable domain, its missing parts supplied by reference TRBV19 and TRBJ1-6, is DGGITQSPKYLFRKEGQNVTLSCEQNLNHDAMYWYRQDPGQGLRLIYYSQIVNDFQKGDIAEGYSVSREKKESFPLTVTSAQKNPTAFYLCATKWAGDNSPLHFGNGTRLTVT.

J is TRBJ1-1 and V is TRBV3-1 (or the pseudogene TRBV3-2); D is uncertain. V lost 2 bases to trimming and J lost 4 bases, with 5 bases between them. CDR3 length: 12 amino acids. CDR1 and CDR2 (germline): LGHDT, YNNKEL (reference sequence). The CDR3 region is CASSQHFTEAFF. DNA of the CDR3: TGTGCCAGCAGCCAACACTTCACTGAAGCTTTCTTT.

V gene TRBV6-5 combines with J gene TRBJ2-7, with 8 positions matching TRBD1. Germline CDR1 MNHEY, CDR2 SVGAGI. V lost 6 bases, J lost 5 bases, and 9 bases stayed unmatched. The CDR3 is 14 residues long. This chain's CDR3 is CASSPTGAYDEQYV. The CDR3 region has the DNA TGTGCCAGCAGCCCGACAGGGGCATACGACGAGCAGTACGTC.

The chain employs TRBV3-1 (or the pseudogene TRBV3-2) and TRBJ2-3; the match to TRBD2 covers 14 bases. CDR1 LGHDT and CDR2 YNNKEL come from the germline V gene (reference sequence). The ends lost 4 bases at V and 8 bases at J; junction bases unmatched: 11. The CDR3 is 17 amino acids. The CDR3: CASSPRTSGGPRGTQYF. The CDR3 region has the DNA TGTGCCAGCAGCCCCCGGACTAGCGGGGGGCCCAGGGGTACGCAGTATTTT.

The genes are TRBV28 and TRBJ2-7; D might be TRBD2 (5 bases). Germline CDR1 MDHEN, CDR2 SYDVKM. Trimming pared 5 bases from V and 1 base from J, leaving 18 bases between. The CDR3 spans 16 residues. The CDR3 here is CASSPSTGRASYEQYV. The CDR3 DNA is TGTGCCAGCAGTCCCAGCACGGGAAGGGCATCCTACGAGCAGTACGTC.

The J gene is TRBJ1-5, the V gene TRBV29-1; 8 bases agree with TRBD1. The CDR3 is 13 amino acids. Trimming took 7 bases from V and 4 from J; bases not matched to a gene: 6. CDR1 and CDR2 (germline): SQVTM, ANQGSEA. CDR3 nucleotide sequence: TGCAGCGCCGGACAGGGTCTTAATCAGCCCCAGCATTTT. Translation gives CSAGQGLNQPQHF.

The V gene is TRBV6-6, the J gene TRBJ1-1, with D possibly being TRBD1 (5 bases). The CDR3 length is 13 residues. The germline CDR1 and CDR2 sequences are MNHNY and SVGAGI (reference sequence). Trimming cost V 2 bases and J 7 bases, with 11 bases left between them. DNA for the CDR3: TGTGCCAGCAGTTACCTTCGACAGTATGAAGCTTTCTTT. Translation: CASSYLRQYEAFF.

With regard to this clone: The same CDR3 arises from other DNA sequences in this sample as well. The chain recombines TRBV18 with TRBJ1-2, with D possibly TRBD1 on 5 matching bases. Trimming pared 6 bases from V and 3 bases from J, leaving 11 bases between. CDR3 length equals 13 residues. Looked up from germline, CDR1 is KGHSH and CDR2 is LQKENI. The CDR3 sequence is CASSLQGDYGYTF. CDR3 nucleotide sequence: TGTGCCAGCTCCCTTCAGGGTGACTATGGCTACACCTTC.

This clone was detected once. In nucleotides, the CDR3 is TGTGCCAGCTCACCAGGACAGGCTCAGCCCCAGCATTTT. Encoded protein: CASSPGQAQPQHF. The chain carries TRBV18 and TRBJ1-5; 7 positions match TRBD1. CDR3 length: 13 amino acids. J was trimmed by 6 bases and V by 2 bases; bases with no gene match: 1. CDR1 KGHSH and CDR2 LQKENI come from the germline V gene.

The V call is TRBV13, the J call TRBJ1-1; tentative D call: TRBD1 (6 bases). This CDR3 is 16 amino acids long. Deletions cut 1 base from V and 0 bases from J, with 12 bases between. Germline V gene lookup returns CDR1 PRHDT and CDR2 FYEKMQ (reference sequence). The chain's CDR3 is CASSLATGWLNTEAFF. The CDR3 DNA reads TGTGCCAGCAGCTTAGCCACAGGGTGGCTGAACACTGAAGCTTTCTTT.

The chain couples TRBV5-1 to TRBJ2-3, with 9 positions matching TRBD2. The CDR3 runs 14 residues. V lost 3 bases to trimming and J lost 3 bases; unmatched junction nucleotides: 2. Looked up from germline, CDR1 is SGHRS and CDR2 is YFSETQ. CDR3 DNA sequence: TGCGCCAGCAGCTCGGGACTAGCAACAGATACGCAGTATTTT. It codes for CASSSGLATDTQYF.

The chain couples TRBV28 to TRBJ2-3, with 10 bases lining up with TRBD2. J gave up 6 bases and V 7 bases, and 13 bases lay outside the gene matches. There are 16 residues in the CDR3. Germline loops: CDR1 MDHEN, CDR2 SYDVKM. CDR3 region: CASIPSGGVLVDTQYF. The CDR3 nucleotides are TGTGCCAGCATACCCAGCGGGGGGGTCCTTGTGGATACGCAGTATTTT. The variable domain in full, with the rest retrieved from reference TRBV28 and TRBJ2-3, is DVKVTQSSRYLVKRTGEKVFLECVQDMDHENMFWYRQDPGLGLRLIYFSYDVKMKEKGDIPEGYSVSREKKERFSLILESASTNQTSMYLCASIPSGGVLVDTQYFGPGTRLTVL.